This TCR beta chain was retrieved from a study of cytomegalovirus exposure and HLA in healthy donors. This PCR relied on a set of 60 Vbeta primers and 13 Jbeta primers. Produced via immunoSEQ multiplex PCR; TCRdb's table is partial and in-frame only. The sample lists around 110,000 clones, around 79% occurring once. The CDR3 sequence is 16 residues long. The ends were cut back, 5 bases at V and 0 bases at J, with 19 bases in the middle. CDR1 and CDR2 from the germline V gene are SQVTM and ANQGSEA. This chain links TRBV29-1 with TRBJ1-2; maybe TRBD1 (5 bases). The sequence was obtained from a man aged 55 to 70 in good health and CMV-seronegative. The sequencing sample was made of PBMCs. For the CDR3, the DNA is TGCAGCGTTCGGCGGGACTCCTGGTTGCCTAACTATGGCTACACCTTC. Translation gives CSVRRDSWLPNYGYTF. Based on the CDR3 plus reference TRBV29-1 and TRBJ1-2, the full variable domain is SAVISQKPSRDICQRGTSLTIQCQVDSQVTMMFWYRQQPGQSLTLIATANQGSEATYESGFVIDKFPISRPNLTFSTLTVSNMSPEDSSIYLCSVRRDSWLPNYGYTFGSGTRLTVV.